The clone carrying this TCR beta chain was seen ten or more times. Its specificity is not known. A universal primer site was added by template switching, and unique molecular identifiers were carried by the cDNA. TCRdb called the 5' RACE reads again in MiXCR, with one record for every CDR3 protein. Counted here are some 1,700,000 distinct CDR3 sequences, around a third occurring once; the ten biggest clones make up less than 0.35%. The entry originates in a study of identical twins. V gave up 7 bases and J gave up 9 bases, with 10 bases separating them. This CDR3 is 11 amino acids long. The germline CDR1 and CDR2 sequences are MNHEY and SVGAGI. General study points: With monozygotic twins, out-of-frame TCR alpha sharing exceeded what models estimated. Beta out-of-frame sequences showed weaker excess sharing between twins. Zero-insertion findings could be partly confounded by invariant cells (MAIT and iNKT cells).

V gene TRBV6-5 combines with J gene TRBJ2-1, with D maybe TRBD2 (5 bases). The sequence was obtained from a newborn girl in good health. Sequenced input: cord blood. The CDR3 reads CASTLGGEQFF. The CDR3 coding sequence is TGTGCCAGCACACTAGGTGGTGAGCAGTTCTTC.